What follows are 18 T cell receptor beta chains derived from one specimen sequenced in a study of response to subunit inactivated influenza vaccine. TCRdb reprocessed the RT-PCR reads via MiXCR and lists one record per CDR3 protein. The sample includes 500,000 to 600,000 distinct CDR3 sequences, less than 10% of them seen just once. Material: PBMCs from blood, obtained about 24 months after vaccination. These receptors all come from a man aged 45-69 years who received an inactivated influenza vaccine.

The V gene is TRBV2, the J gene TRBJ2-7; perhaps TRBD1 as D (6 bases). From germline, CDR1 is SNHLY and CDR2 FYNNEI. The CDR3 is 17 residues long. The ends were cut back, 4 bases at V and 2 bases at J, with 21 bases in the middle. The CDR3 DNA reads as TGTGCCAGCAGTGTAAATCGCAGGGGAAAGGGGGCCTACGAGCAGTACTTC. Protein: CASSVNRRGKGAYEQYF.

This chain joins TRBV15 and TRBJ2-1, with D unclear. The CDR3 length is 13 residues. The V end lost 4 bases, the J end lost 7 bases, and 11 bases lay between the germline ends. CDR1 is LNHNV and CDR2 is YYDKDF in the germline V gene (reference sequence). CDR3 protein: CATSTLTGNEQFF. DNA for the CDR3: TGTGCCACCAGCACTCTCACTGGGAATGAGCAGTTCTTC.

The gene calls are TRBV6-2 or TRBV6-3 and TRBJ2-5; 8 bases are a match to TRBD2. Germline V CDR1 and CDR2: MNHEY, SVGEGT. V was clipped by 7 bases and J by 1 base; unmatched bases: 14. CDR3 size: 17 residues. The CDR3 region has the DNA TGTGCCAGCACCACCGGCCTTTTAGCGGGGCTCCAAGAGACCCAGTACTTC. Amino acids: CASTTGLLAGLQETQYF.

This chain connects TRBV9 to TRBJ2-7; perhaps D is TRBD1 or TRBD2 (6 bases each). The ends were cut back, 4 bases at V and 3 bases at J, with 14 bases in the middle. Germline CDR1 is SGDLS and CDR2 is YYNGEE. The CDR3 extends over 14 amino acids. In nucleotides, the CDR3 is TGTGCCAGCAGCCCGATAGGGGGGAACTACGAGCAGTACTTC. This encodes CASSPIGGNYEQYF.

This clonotype was found many times. V and J are TRBV27 and TRBJ2-7; D may be TRBD1 or TRBD2 (5 bases each). Germline V gene sequence: CDR1 MNHEY, CDR2 SMNVEV (reference sequence). The CDR3 runs 15 residues. V lost 2 bases, J lost 2 bases, and 13 bases lay in between. DNA for the CDR3: TGTGCCAGCAGTTTAACCGGGACGCGTCCCTACGAGCAGTACTTC. Translating gives CASSLTGTRPYEQYF.

This clonotype was seen at least ten times. The J gene is TRBJ2-1, the V gene TRBV7-2; 10 bases align to TRBD1. Trimming cost V 3 bases and J 1 base; bases outside gene matches: 0. CDR1 SGHTA and CDR2 FQGNSA come from the germline V gene. This CDR3 has 15 residues. The CDR3 region has the DNA TGTGCCAGCAGCTTGGGACAGGGGTCCTACAATGAGCAGTTCTTC. Its translation is CASSLGQGSYNEQFF.

This clonotype was observed a few times. The chain employs TRBV5-4 and TRBJ2-5; 8 bases map to TRBD1. CDR1 and CDR2 from the germline V gene are SGHNT and YYREEE (reference sequence). CDR3 length: 13 amino acids. Unmatched junction bases numbered 2, after V lost 4 bases and J lost 3 bases. For the CDR3, the DNA is TGTGCCAGCAGCGCGGGACAGGAAGAGACCCAGTACTTC. Its protein product is CASSAGQEETQYF.

This clonotype was seen repeatedly, ten times or more. V gene TRBV28 combines with J gene TRBJ2-6; D is unclear. This CDR3 is 17 amino acids long. Germline CDR1 is MDHEN and CDR2 is SYDVKM. V gave up 5 bases and J gave up 0 bases, with 14 bases separating them. In nucleotides, the CDR3 is TGTGCCAGCAGTCAGGACGCGGATTTCTCTGGGGCCAACGTCCTGACTTTC. Protein product: CASSQDADFSGANVLTF.

This chain connects TRBV20-1 to TRBJ2-7; D is uncertain. Trimming pared 3 bases from V and 0 bases from J, leaving 15 bases between. Germline V gene data show CDR1 as DFQATT and CDR2 as SNEGSKA (reference sequence). This CDR3 is 15 amino acids long. The CDR3 reads CSARFLGRISYEQYF. CDR3 nucleotides: TGCAGTGCTAGGTTCCTAGGGCGGATCTCCTACGAGCAGTACTTC.

This rearrangement joins TRBV14 to TRBJ2-3, with a tentative D call TRBD1 (6 bases). Germline values: CDR1 SGHDN, CDR2 FVKESK. This CDR3 has 14 amino acids. Deletions cut 4 bases from V and 2 bases from J, with 10 bases between. The CDR3 DNA follows: TGTGCCAGCAGCCCCTGGGACAACACAGATACGCAGTATTTT. This gives the protein CASSPWDNTDTQYF.

The V gene is TRBV28, the J gene TRBJ2-3; D not resolved. Trimming took off 1 base at V and 7 bases at J, with 6 bases between the two ends. The germline V gene encodes CDR1 MDHEN and CDR2 SYDVKM. The length of the CDR3 is 12 residues. CDR3 in amino acids: CASSLSGYTQYF. The DNA of the CDR3 is TGTGCCAGCAGTTTATCGGGCTATACGCAGTATTTT.

This clonotype was observed at least ten times. For the CDR3, the DNA is TGTGCCAGCAGCCCTACTAGCGGGGGGACAAATGAGCAGTTCTTC. Its translation is CASSPTSGGTNEQFF. This rearrangement joins TRBV7-6 to TRBJ2-1; 12 bases are shared with TRBD2. This CDR3 comprises 15 residues. The germline CDR1 and CDR2 sequences are SGHVS and FNYEAQ. Trimming cost V 5 bases and J 7 bases; bases outside gene matches: 6.

This clonotype has just a few counts. The CDR3 DNA reads as TGTGCCAGCAGCTTGAAGGGGTTTGGCACTGAAGCTTTCTTT. Translation gives CASSLKGFGTEAFF. V and J are TRBV7-2 and TRBJ1-1; maybe TRBD1 (5 bases). The CDR3 is made up of 14 amino acids. V lost 3 bases and J lost 4, with 12 bases in between. Germline V gene lookup returns CDR1 SGHTA and CDR2 FQGNSA.

This clonotype was detected many times. This sequence joins TRBV7-8 and TRBJ2-3; D is undetermined. Germline lookup yields CDR1 SGHVS and CDR2 FQNEAQ. The CDR3 extends over 13 amino acids. V shed 5 bases and J shed 13 bases, with 19 bases lying between them. CDR3 coding DNA: TGTGCCAGCAGCAAAGAACGAGAATTAGTGGAGTATTTT. Translating it yields CASSKERELVEYF.

This chain links TRBV20-1 with TRBJ2-7; TRBD1 matches at 9 bases. This CDR3 contains 14 residues. V lost 0 bases and J lost 2; bases outside the gene matches: 2. Germline values: CDR1 DFQATT, CDR2 SNEGSKA (reference sequence). CDR3: CSAREDRGPYEQYF. The CDR3 DNA reads TGCAGTGCTAGAGAGGACAGGGGTCCCTACGAGCAGTACTTC.

This clonotype appeared a few times. The CDR3: CASSLSGGAMDTQYF. CDR3 bases: TGTGCCAGCAGCTTAAGCGGGGGGGCCATGGATACGCAGTATTTT. The V and J genes are TRBV7-2 and TRBJ2-3, with 10 bases aligning to TRBD2. Germline assignment: CDR1 SGHTA and CDR2 FQGNSA. V dropped 2 bases and J dropped 6; count of bases not matched to a gene: 5. CDR3 size: 15 residues.

This clonotype was recorded a few times. The chain uses TRBV20-1 and TRBJ1-1; D is unresolved. This CDR3 has 14 residues. The V gene's germline CDR1 is DFQATT and CDR2 SNEGSKA (reference sequence). The ends were cut back, 0 bases at V and 0 bases at J, with 8 bases in the middle. The CDR3, as DNA: TGCAGTGCTAGAGAAACGGAGATGAACACTGAAGCTTTCTTT. Translated, it gives CSARETEMNTEAFF.

This clonotype was observed at least ten times. This chain links TRBV7-8 with TRBJ1-2, with D possibly matching TRBD1 (5 bases). V was pared by 5 bases and J by 7 bases, with 14 bases between. The germline CDR1 and CDR2 sequences are SGHVS and FQNEAQ. CDR3 length: 13 residues. The CDR3: CASSTGGYGGYTF. The CDR3 DNA reads TGTGCCAGCAGCACCGGGGGGTACGGTGGCTACACCTTC.